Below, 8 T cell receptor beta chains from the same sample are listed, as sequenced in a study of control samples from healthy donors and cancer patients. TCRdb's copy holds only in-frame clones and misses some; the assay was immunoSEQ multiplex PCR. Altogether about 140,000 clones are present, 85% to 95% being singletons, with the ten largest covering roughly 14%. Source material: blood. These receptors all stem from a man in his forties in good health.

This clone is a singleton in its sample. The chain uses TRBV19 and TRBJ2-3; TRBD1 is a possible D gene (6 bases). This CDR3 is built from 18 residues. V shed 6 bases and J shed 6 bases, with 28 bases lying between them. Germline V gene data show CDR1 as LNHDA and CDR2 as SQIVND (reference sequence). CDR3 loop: CASSRGSYRQAALDTQYF. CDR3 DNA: TGTGCCAGTAGCCGTGGGTCATATCGACAGGCCGCTTTGGATACGCAGTATTTT. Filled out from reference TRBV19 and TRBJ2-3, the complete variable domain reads DGGITQSPKYLFRKEGQNVTLSCEQNLNHDAMYWYRQDPGQGLRLIYYSQIVNDFQKGDIAEGYSVSREKKESFPLTVTSAQKNPTAFYLCASSRGSYRQAALDTQYFGPGTRLTVL.

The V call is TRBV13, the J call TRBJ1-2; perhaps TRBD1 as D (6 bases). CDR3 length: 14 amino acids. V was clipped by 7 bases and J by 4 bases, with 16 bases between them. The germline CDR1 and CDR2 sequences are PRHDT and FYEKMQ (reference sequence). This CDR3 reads CASTPNRGGYGYTF. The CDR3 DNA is TGTGCCAGCACCCCAAACAGAGGGGGCTATGGCTACACCTTC.

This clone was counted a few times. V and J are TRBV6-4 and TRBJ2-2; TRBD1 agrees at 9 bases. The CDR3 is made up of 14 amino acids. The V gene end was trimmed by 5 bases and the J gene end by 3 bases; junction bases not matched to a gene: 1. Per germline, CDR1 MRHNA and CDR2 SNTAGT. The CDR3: CASSTGGDTGELFF. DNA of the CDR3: TGTGCCAGCAGTACAGGGGGCGACACCGGGGAGCTGTTTTTT.

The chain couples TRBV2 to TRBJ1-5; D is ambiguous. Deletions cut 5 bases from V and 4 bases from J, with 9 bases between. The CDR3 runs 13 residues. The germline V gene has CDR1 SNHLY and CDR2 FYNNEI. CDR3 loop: CASSLSENQPQHF. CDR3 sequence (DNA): TGTGCCAGCAGTCTGAGTGAGAATCAGCCCCAGCATTTT. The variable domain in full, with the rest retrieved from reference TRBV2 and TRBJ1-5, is EPEVTQTPSHQVTQMGQEVILRCVPISNHLYFYWYRQILGQKVEFLVSFYNNEISEKSEIFDDQFSVERPDGSNFTLKIRSTKLEDSAMYFCASSLSENQPQHFGDGTRLSIL.

CDR3 nucleotides: TGTGCCAGCAGCTTGGCCCGGTTTGAAACTGGGGCCAATGAAGCTTTCTTT. Encoded protein: CASSLARFETGANEAFF. This chain connects TRBV5-4 to TRBJ1-1, with D maybe TRBD1 (5 bases). The CDR3 has 17 residues. Trimming took 0 bases from V and 7 from J, leaving 22 bases between them. Per germline, CDR1 SGHNT and CDR2 YYREEE (reference sequence).

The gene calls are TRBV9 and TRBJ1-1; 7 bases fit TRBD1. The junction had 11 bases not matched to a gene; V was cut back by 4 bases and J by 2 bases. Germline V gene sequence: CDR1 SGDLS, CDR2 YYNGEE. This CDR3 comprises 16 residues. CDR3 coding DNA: TGTGCCAGCAGCCAAGGGGGCTTTGGAATCAACACTGAAGCTTTCTTT. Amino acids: CASSQGGFGINTEAFF. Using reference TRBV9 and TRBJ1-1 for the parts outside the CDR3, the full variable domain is DSGVTQTPKHLITATGQRVTLRCSPRSGDLSVYWYQQSLDQGLQFLIQYYNGEERAKGNILERFSAQQFPDLHSELNLSSLELGDSALYFCASSQGGFGINTEAFFGQGTRLTVV.

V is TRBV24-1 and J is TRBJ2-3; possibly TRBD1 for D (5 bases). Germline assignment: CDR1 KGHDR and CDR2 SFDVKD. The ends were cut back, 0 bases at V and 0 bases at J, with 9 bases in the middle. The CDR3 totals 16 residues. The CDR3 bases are TGTGCCACCAGTGATTTGCAGGGCGACAGCACAGATACGCAGTATTTT. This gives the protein CATSDLQGDSTDTQYF.

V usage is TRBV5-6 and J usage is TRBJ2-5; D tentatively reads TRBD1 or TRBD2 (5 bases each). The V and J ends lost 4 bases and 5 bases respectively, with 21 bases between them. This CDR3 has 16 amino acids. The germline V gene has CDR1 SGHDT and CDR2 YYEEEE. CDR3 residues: CASSGKGTHREETQYF. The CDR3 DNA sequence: TGTGCCAGCAGCGGGAAAGGGACCCATAGGGAGGAGACCCAGTACTTC.